These 17 T cell receptor beta chains were sequenced from one sample in a study of T cells after posttransplantation cyclophosphamide. Busulfan-fludarabine conditioning, marrow transplant, and cyclophosphamide on days +3 and +4 were administered. Method: immunoSEQ multiplex PCR; TCRdb's copy keeps in-frame clones and lacks some. Altogether approximately 1,800 clones were found in the sample, and no singletons occur. The sample here was PBMCs, taken 32 days after allogeneic stem cell transplant with posttransplant cyclophosphamide. Receptor source: a female patient aged 40 to 50 who received an allogeneic stem cell transplant from a related donor, was CMV-positive, and had no GVHD. The graft donor may be the source of some T cells.

This clone was detected many times. The rearrangement links TRBV28 to TRBJ2-7; D is perhaps TRBD1 (6 bases). The germline V gene has CDR1 MDHEN and CDR2 SYDVKM. V shed 6 bases and J shed 7 bases, with 13 bases lying between them. The CDR3 extends over 12 amino acids. The CDR3 reads CASRSQGSEQYF. CDR3 DNA: TGTGCCAGCAGGTCCCAGGGGAGTGAGCAGTACTTC.

By share, this clone counts as medium-sized. Other DNA sequences in this specimen translate into the identical CDR3. This chain connects TRBV5-1 to TRBJ2-7, with 7 nucleotides matching TRBD1. V lost 4 bases, J lost 3 bases, and 4 bases stayed unmatched. The CDR3 totals 13 residues. The germline V gene encodes CDR1 SGHRS and CDR2 YFSETQ. As DNA, the CDR3 is TGCGCCAGCAGCCTCGGACAGGTCTACGAGCAGTACTTC. This translates into CASSLGQVYEQYF.

Ten or more counts support this clone. CDR3 loop: CASSAGGQGAPYNEKLFF. CDR3 nucleotides: TGTGCCAGCAGCGCTGGGGGACAGGGGGCGCCGTATAATGAAAAACTGTTTTTT. The chain couples TRBV9 to TRBJ1-4; TRBD1 matches 12 bases. Germline loops: CDR1 SGDLS, CDR2 YYNGEE. The CDR3 has 18 residues. With 3 bases clipped from V and 4 bases from J, the junction kept 10 bases outside the gene matches. The whole variable domain, remainder taken from reference TRBV9 and TRBJ1-4, is DSGVTQTPKHLITATGQRVTLRCSPRSGDLSVYWYQQSLDQGLQFLIQYYNGEERAKGNILERFSAQQFPDLHSELNLSSLELGDSALYFCASSAGGQGAPYNEKLFFGSGTQLSVL.

This clone was recorded at least ten times. The gene calls are TRBV2 and TRBJ2-6; 8 nucleotides line up with TRBD1. Trimming removed 7 bases from V and 3 bases from J; junction bases left unmatched: 8. Germline V gives CDR1 SNHLY, CDR2 FYNNEI. This CDR3 spans 16 amino acids. The CDR3 protein is CASNVQGAHGANVLTF. CDR3 nucleotide sequence: TGTGCCAGCAATGTGCAGGGGGCGCATGGGGCCAACGTCCTGACTTTC.

By share, this clone counts as medium-sized. V is TRBV5-1 and J is TRBJ2-1, with 8 positions matching TRBD2. This CDR3 is 15 amino acids long. CDR1 and CDR2 (germline): SGHRS, YFSETQ. V shed 3 bases, J shed 5 bases, and the junction held 7 bases outside the gene matches. CDR3 coding DNA: TGCGCCAGCAGCTACTTACGGGGGGGCCACAATGAGCAGTTCTTC. As protein: CASSYLRGGHNEQFF.

This clone is large. V is TRBV7-9 and J is TRBJ2-7; TRBD2 aligns across 9 bases. V gave up 1 base and J gave up 2 bases; unmatched junction bases: 9. Germline V gene sequence: CDR1 SEHNR, CDR2 FQNEAQ (reference sequence). The CDR3 is 17 residues long. In nucleotides, the CDR3 is TGTGCCAGCAGCTTAGGGAGGATAGCGGGGGCTACCTACGAGCAGTACTTC. Its protein is CASSLGRIAGATYEQYF. Full variable domain (outside the CDR3, taken from reference TRBV7-9 and TRBJ2-7): DTGVSQNPRHKITKRGQNVTFRCDPISEHNRLYWYRQTLGQGPEFLTYFQNEAQLEKSRLLSDRFSAERPKGSFSTLEIQRTEQGDSAMYLCASSLGRIAGATYEQYFGPGTRLTVT.

This clone was observed at least ten times. The chain is built from TRBV6-2 or TRBV6-3 and TRBJ2-5, with D perhaps TRBD2 (5 bases). The CDR3 consists of 14 residues. V lost 5 bases and J lost 4, with 14 bases in between. Germline assignment: CDR1 MNHEY and CDR2 SVGEGT. CDR3 loop: CASSLRTFSETQYF. In nucleotides, the CDR3 is TGTGCCAGCAGTCTTCGGACTTTCTCAGAGACCCAGTACTTC.

Judged by abundance, this clone is medium-sized (0.01 to 0.1%). The chain is built from TRBV12-3 or TRBV12-4 and TRBJ2-4; perhaps TRBD1 as D (6 bases). The CDR3 is 15 amino acids. Trimming took off 4 bases at V and 0 bases at J, with 10 bases between the two ends. CDR3 sequence (DNA): TGTGCCAGCAGTTCACAGGGTCCAGCCAAAAACATTCAGTACTTC. Translation: CASSSQGPAKNIQYF.

By sample fraction, this clone is medium-sized. V usage is TRBV2 and J usage is TRBJ1-2, with 9 bases that match TRBD1. The CDR3 runs 15 residues. Trimming took 6 bases from V and 3 from J; bases not matched to a gene: 8. Germline V gene lookup returns CDR1 SNHLY and CDR2 FYNNEI. This CDR3 reads CASRPGQGPYYGYTF. CDR3 DNA sequence: TGTGCCAGCAGGCCGGGACAGGGCCCGTACTATGGCTACACCTTC.

This clone is labeled medium-sized (0.01 to 0.1%). Here the CDR3 DNA reads TGTGCCAGCAGCCTCAGCGGACTTATGAACACTGAAGCTTTCTTT. This sequence encodes CASSLSGLMNTEAFF. The chain uses TRBV5-8 and TRBJ1-1; no firm D call. V was shortened by 4 bases and J by 0 bases, with 13 bases between the two germline ends. Germline V gene sequence: CDR1 SGHTS, CDR2 YDEGEE. The CDR3 contains 15 residues.

This clone was detected many times. This rearrangement joins TRBV18 to TRBJ1-2; a weak D match, TRBD1 (6 bases). Germline V gene data show CDR1 as KGHSH and CDR2 as LQKENI. The CDR3 extends over 16 amino acids. Trimming removed 2 bases at V and 2 bases at J, with 15 bases between. The CDR3 region is CASSPRRGIPNYGYTF. The DNA for the CDR3 is TGTGCCAGCTCACCAAGGAGGGGGATTCCGAACTATGGCTACACCTTC. The whole variable domain, filled in from reference TRBV18 and TRBJ1-2, reads NAGVMQNPRHLVRRRGQEARLRCSPMKGHSHVYWYRQLPEEGLKFMVYLQKENIIDESGMPKERFSAEFPKEGPSILRIQQVVRGDSAAYFCASSPRRGIPNYGYTFGSGTRLTVV.

This clone counts as medium-sized. V usage is TRBV27 and J usage is TRBJ1-1; D not resolved. The CDR3 contains 14 residues. The V gene lost 1 base and the J gene lost 5 bases, with 11 bases spanning the gap. Looked up from germline, CDR1 is MNHEY and CDR2 is SMNVEV (reference sequence). CDR3 loop: CASSLLKGQTEAFF. The CDR3 coding sequence is TGTGCCAGCAGTTTATTGAAGGGTCAAACTGAAGCTTTCTTT.

This clone has a count of ten or more. The chain is built from TRBV4-3 and TRBJ1-2, with 7 positions matching TRBD1. Germline CDR1 is LGHNA and CDR2 is YSLEER. V trimming: 4 bases; J trimming: 2 bases; junction bases outside the gene matches: 1. This CDR3 contains 13 residues. The CDR3 protein is CASSPRGNYGYTF. In DNA, the CDR3 is TGCGCCAGCAGCCCCAGGGGGAACTATGGCTACACCTTC.

This clone is medium-sized within its sample. V and J are TRBV9 and TRBJ1-6; a weak D match, TRBD1 (5 bases). Germline V gives CDR1 SGDLS, CDR2 YYNGEE. The CDR3 consists of 16 residues. The germline V and J ends were trimmed by 4 bases and 5 bases, with 16 bases remaining between them. CDR3 sequence (DNA): TGTGCCAGCAGCCCTCGGGGGGGTCCCGATAATTCACCCCTCCACTTT. It specifies CASSPRGGPDNSPLHF.

This clone was observed at least ten times. The chain carries TRBV6-2 or TRBV6-3 and TRBJ2-2; TRBD1 agrees at 12 bases. This CDR3 has 17 amino acids. V was pared by 6 bases and J by 0 bases, with 5 bases of the junction left unmatched. Germline V lookup: CDR1 MNHEY, CDR2 SVGEGT. CDR3: CASSHGTGGPNTGELFF. The CDR3 DNA sequence: TGTGCCAGCAGCCATGGGACAGGGGGCCCGAACACCGGGGAGCTGTTTTTT.

This clone was recorded many times. V usage is TRBV19 and J usage is TRBJ1-5; D is undetermined. V was shortened by 3 bases and J by 7 bases, with 10 bases between the two germline ends. The CDR3 runs 13 residues. CDR1 and CDR2 (germline): LNHDA, SQIVND (reference sequence). CDR3 residues: CASSIGSGQPQHF. The CDR3 DNA reads as TGTGCCAGTAGTATCGGCAGCGGACAGCCCCAGCATTTT.

This clone is medium-sized (0.01 to 0.1%) by share. The chain joins TRBV16 to TRBJ1-4, with D tentatively TRBD1 (5 bases). The germline gives CDR1 KGHSY, CDR2 FQNENV. The CDR3 has 15 residues. V dropped 1 base and J dropped 4 bases, with 10 bases sitting between them. The CDR3 nucleotides read TGTGCCAGCAGCCAATATGGGGACTTTAATGAAAAACTGTTTTTT. Protein sequence: CASSQYGDFNEKLFF. Full variable domain (outside the CDR3, taken from reference TRBV16 and TRBJ1-4): GEEVAQTPKHLVRGEGQKAKLYCAPIKGHSYVFWYQQVLKNEFKFLISFQNENVFDETGMPKERFSAKCLPNSPCSLEIQATKLEDSAVYFCASSQYGDFNEKLFFGSGTQLSVL.